This entry describes one TCR beta chain. Between the trimmed V and J ends, which lost 8 bases and 0 bases, there was a span of 8 bases. This CDR3 region has 12 residues. Looked up from germline, CDR1 is SEHNR and CDR2 is FQNEAQ (reference sequence). Libraries were prepared by immunoSEQ multiplex PCR; TCRdb keeps only in-frame clonotypes and omits some of them. The sample yields over 20,000 clones, over 75% seen once. The data are from a study of blood T cell repertoires in COVID-19. Sequenced input: peripheral blood. The V gene is TRBV7-9, the J gene TRBJ2-7, with unresolved D. The receptor's source is a human donor in a cohort sampled during active COVID-19. The donor label of this sample is uncertain. As DNA, the CDR3 is TGTGCCAGCGCAGGCGTCTCCTACGAGCAGTACTTC. Protein: CASAGVSYEQYF.